What follows are 30 T cell receptor beta chains derived from one specimen sequenced in a study of shared clonotypes between healthy human individuals. Only in-frame clones appear in the TCRdb table, and some are missing; sequencing was by immunoSEQ multiplex PCR. The repertoire includes 330,000 or so clones, approximately 79% of them detected once, and over 9% sits in the top ten. The specimen was memory CD4+ T cells sorted from blood. Specified subset: CD45RA-negative fraction. These receptors all stem from a man younger than 45 in good health.

The DNA of the CDR3 is TGTGCCAGCTCACCAGTCAGTCCCTCTGGAAACACCATATATTTT. As protein: CASSPVSPSGNTIYF. The genes are TRBV18 and TRBJ1-3; D remains ambiguous. The CDR3 runs to 15 residues. CDR1 is KGHSH and CDR2 is LQKENI in the germline V gene. The V gene lost 2 bases and the J gene lost 0 bases, with 8 bases spanning the gap. The variable domain in full, with the rest retrieved from reference TRBV18 and TRBJ1-3, is NAGVMQNPRHLVRRRGQEARLRCSPMKGHSHVYWYRQLPEEGLKFMVYLQKENIIDESGMPKERFSAEFPKEGPSILRIQQVVRGDSAAYFCASSPVSPSGNTIYFGEGSWLTVV.

The V call is TRBV7-2, the J call TRBJ2-7; either TRBD1 or TRBD2 may supply D (5 bases each). The CDR3 loop spans 14 amino acids. From germline, CDR1 is SGHTA and CDR2 FQGNSA. V lost 5 bases and J lost 0, with 11 bases in between. For the CDR3, the DNA is TGTGCCAGCAGCCCCCGGGACGGCTCCTACGAGCAGTACTTC. It translates to CASSPRDGSYEQYF.

This clone was detected a few times. This sequence joins TRBV10-2 and TRBJ2-7; tentative D call: TRBD2 (6 bases). The CDR3 contains 16 residues. The ends were cut back, 2 bases at V and 1 base at J, with 15 bases in the middle. Germline CDR1 WSHSY, CDR2 SAAADI. The CDR3 sequence is CASSETGGMKSYEQYF. In DNA form, the CDR3 reads TGCGCCAGCAGTGAGACAGGCGGGATGAAGTCCTACGAGCAGTACTTC.

V is TRBV9 and J is TRBJ2-1; 9 bases map to TRBD2. This CDR3 is built from 16 residues. V shed 4 bases and J 4 bases; nucleotides not matched to a gene: 9. Germline-derived CDR1 and CDR2 are SGDLS and YYNGEE. CDR3 protein: CASSSGTSTLYNEQFF. In nucleotides, the CDR3 is TGTGCCAGCAGCTCCGGGACTAGCACGCTTTACAATGAGCAGTTCTTC.

V and J are TRBV7-9 and TRBJ2-5, with D unclear. The germline gives CDR1 SEHNR, CDR2 FQNEAQ (reference sequence). Between the trimmed V and J ends, which lost 6 bases and 4 bases, there was a span of 12 bases. This CDR3 contains 13 residues. CDR3 nucleotides: TGTGCCAGCAGTCTCCAGGACGGAGAGACCCAGTACTTC. It encodes CASSLQDGETQYF.

The rearrangement links TRBV11-1 to TRBJ2-1, with D perhaps being TRBD1 or TRBD2 (5 bases each). Germline assignment: CDR1 SGHAT and CDR2 FQDESV (reference sequence). The CDR3 loop spans 15 amino acids. Trimming removed 1 base at V and 6 bases at J, with 13 bases between. CDR3: CASSLVSGAVNEQFF. The CDR3 DNA sequence: TGTGCCAGCAGCTTAGTTTCCGGGGCCGTCAATGAGCAGTTCTTC.

The chain links TRBV6-6 to TRBJ1-2; possibly TRBD1 for D (5 bases). This CDR3 has 14 residues. V was pared by 4 bases and J by 4 bases, with 13 bases between. The germline gives CDR1 MNHNY, CDR2 SVGAGI (reference sequence). The CDR3 is CASSFGAPSYGYTF. The DNA for the CDR3 is TGTGCCAGCAGTTTCGGGGCCCCCAGCTATGGCTACACCTTC.

The chain uses TRBV6-5 and TRBJ1-5; the D gene is possibly TRBD1 (6 bases). The ends were cut back, 4 bases at V and 6 bases at J, with 19 bases in the middle. The CDR3 contains 16 residues. Germline V gene data show CDR1 as MNHEY and CDR2 as SVGAGI. Written as DNA, the CDR3 is TGTGCCAGCAGTTCGTTAGGCCAGGGGAAGGGTCAGCCCCAGCATTTT. This codes for CASSSLGQGKGQPQHF.

The chain has TRBV2 and TRBJ2-7, with D unclear. The CDR3 is made up of 12 amino acids. V dropped 6 bases and J dropped 1 base, with 7 bases sitting between them. Germline V lookup: CDR1 SNHLY, CDR2 FYNNEI. DNA of the CDR3: TGTGCCAGCAGGGGCCTGTCCTACGAGCAGTACTTC. This codes for CASRGLSYEQYF. Supplemented by reference TRBV2 and TRBJ2-7, the full variable domain reads EPEVTQTPSHQVTQMGQEVILRCVPISNHLYFYWYRQILGQKVEFLVSFYNNEISEKSEIFDDQFSVERPDGSNFTLKIRSTKLEDSAMYFCASRGLSYEQYFGPGTRLTVT.

This chain links TRBV6-5 with TRBJ1-2, with D tentatively TRBD1 (5 bases). The CDR3 runs 14 residues. V lost 7 bases, J lost 6 bases, and 18 bases lay in between. Germline loops: CDR1 MNHEY, CDR2 SVGAGI. The CDR3 region has the DNA TGTGCCAGCACTACCTGGGGGGAAGGCGATGGCTACACCTTC. Protein product: CASTTWGEGDGYTF.

The chain uses TRBV10-3 and TRBJ2-1, with 8 bases that match TRBD1. The CDR3 runs to 13 residues. Germline V gives CDR1 ENHRY, CDR2 SYGVKD. V lost 6 bases and J lost 5; bases outside the gene matches: 3. CDR3 amino acids: CAIRQGDNNEQFF. CDR3 bases: TGTGCCATCAGACAGGGGGATAACAATGAGCAGTTCTTC.

The V call is TRBV11-2, the J call TRBJ2-7; D is possibly TRBD2 (6 bases). The V end lost 2 bases, the J end lost 4 bases, and 9 bases lay between the germline ends. The germline V gene encodes CDR1 SGHAT and CDR2 FQNNGV. This CDR3 is 13 amino acids long. In nucleotides, the CDR3 is TGTGCCAGCAGCTTAAGGGACTTTTACGAGCAGTACTTC. As protein: CASSLRDFYEQYF.

The V and J genes are TRBV19 and TRBJ1-2, with D unresolved. The germline V and J ends were trimmed by 3 bases and 2 bases, with 19 bases remaining between them. Germline CDR1 is LNHDA and CDR2 is SQIVND (reference sequence). CDR3 length equals 17 residues. DNA for the CDR3: TGTGCCAGTAGTATTGGGCCTACGCGGCAGACGAACTATGGCTACACCTTC. This encodes CASSIGPTRQTNYGYTF.

V is TRBV29-1 and J is TRBJ1-2; 7 positions match TRBD1. The germline V gene encodes CDR1 SQVTM and CDR2 ANQGSEA. The CDR3 sequence is 13 residues long. V was clipped by 2 bases and J by 7 bases; unmatched bases: 7. CDR3 nucleotide sequence: TGCAGCGTTGAAACATCGGAGGGGGCTGGCTACACCTTC. Its translation: CSVETSEGAGYTF.

The chain recombines TRBV25-1 with TRBJ1-2; unclear D gene. There are 15 residues in the CDR3. V was cut by 8 bases and J by 5 bases, with 21 bases left in between. Germline V gene sequence: CDR1 MGHDK, CDR2 SYGVNS. This CDR3 is CASRAPTLWGYGYTF. CDR3 bases: TGTGCCAGCCGTGCCCCGACACTTTGGGGATATGGCTACACCTTC.

This clone was recorded once. The rearrangement joins TRBV11-2 to TRBJ1-1; D remains unclear. Germline CDR1 SGHAT, CDR2 FQNNGV. There are 14 residues in the CDR3. V dropped 5 bases and J dropped 3 bases, with 13 bases sitting between them. CDR3 nucleotide sequence: TGTGCCAGCAGCGCGCACATGAGGGACACTGAAGCTTTCTTT. It specifies CASSAHMRDTEAFF.

The V gene is TRBV28, the J gene TRBJ2-1; 11 bases match TRBD2. Germline CDR1 MDHEN, CDR2 SYDVKM. CDR3 size: 18 residues. The junction had 6 bases not matched to a gene; V was cut back by 1 base and J by 1 base. The CDR3 here is CASSLFPTSGKSYNEQFF. CDR3 nucleotides: TGTGCCAGCAGTTTATTCCCGACTAGCGGGAAATCCTACAATGAGCAGTTCTTC.

This sequence joins TRBV7-9 and TRBJ2-1; 7 positions agree with TRBD1. This CDR3 is built from 17 residues. CDR1 and CDR2 from the germline V gene are SEHNR and FQNEAQ (reference sequence). Losses at the gene ends were 5 bases for V and 6 bases for J; bases not matched to a gene: 16. The CDR3 coding sequence is TGTGCCAGCAGCCCCCTACGGGGCAGGGGGAAAGTCAATGAGCAGTTCTTC. It codes for CASSPLRGRGKVNEQFF. Looking up the rest from reference TRBV7-9 and TRBJ2-1 gives the full variable domain: DTGVSQNPRHKITKRGQNVTFRCDPISEHNRLYWYRQTLGQGPEFLTYFQNEAQLEKSRLLSDRFSAERPKGSFSTLEIQRTEQGDSAMYLCASSPLRGRGKVNEQFFGPGTRLTVL.

Ten or more counts support this clone. The gene calls are TRBV5-1 and TRBJ1-1, with 7 bases identical to TRBD1. Per germline, CDR1 SGHRS and CDR2 YFSETQ. V lost 5 bases to trimming and J lost 0 bases; unmatched junction nucleotides: 13. This CDR3 is 17 amino acids long. In nucleotides, the CDR3 is TGCGCCAGCAGGTTGTTATCGGGACAGCCGATGAACACTGAAGCTTTCTTT. Translation gives CASRLLSGQPMNTEAFF.

The table lists this clone with a few counts. Other DNA sequences within the sample encode an identical CDR3. This chain connects TRBV5-6 to TRBJ1-2; no clear D. The germline CDR1 and CDR2 sequences are SGHDT and YYEEEE. With 4 bases removed from V and 3 bases from J, the gap between germline ends came to 7 bases. This CDR3 is 12 amino acids long. CDR3 residues: CASSPGDYGYTF. CDR3 sequence (DNA): TGTGCCAGCAGCCCGGGTGACTATGGCTACACCTTC.

The chain is built from TRBV7-6 and TRBJ2-3; D may be TRBD2 (5 bases). This CDR3 is 16 amino acids long. With 0 bases removed from V and 1 base from J, the gap between germline ends came to 11 bases. The germline V gene encodes CDR1 SGHVS and CDR2 FNYEAQ. CDR3 sequence (DNA): TGTGCCAGCAGCTTAGCTAGAGCGGACCGCACAGATACGCAGTATTTT. It codes for CASSLARADRTDTQYF.

As concerns this clone: A much more abundant neighbour one base away suggests this may be a read error. The chain links TRBV13 to TRBJ1-3; 7 bases are a match to TRBD1. Germline V CDR1 and CDR2: PRHDT, FYEKMQ (reference sequence). V gave up 3 bases and J gave up 0 bases; unmatched junction bases: 2. The CDR3 extends over 15 amino acids. CDR3 in DNA: TGTGCCAGCAGCTTCGACAGGGCCTCTGGAAACACCATATATTTT. This encodes CASSFDRASGNTIYF.

This clone was seen a few times. This chain connects TRBV11-3 to TRBJ1-1, with 7 bases matching TRBD1. Germline V gives CDR1 SGHNT, CDR2 YENEEA. The CDR3 loop spans 14 amino acids. With 5 bases clipped from V and 2 bases from J, the junction kept 5 bases outside the gene matches. The CDR3, as DNA: TGTGCCAGCAGCCGACAGGGCTCAAACACTGAAGCTTTCTTT. This codes for CASSRQGSNTEAFF.

The rearrangement links TRBV30 to TRBJ1-4, with a weak D call TRBD1 (6 bases). The V gene's germline CDR1 is GTSNPN and CDR2 SVGIG (reference sequence). V lost 3 bases and J 7 bases, leaving 12 bases between the germline ends. CDR3 length equals 13 residues. The CDR3 spells CAWRGGRVEKLFF. CDR3 DNA sequence: TGTGCCTGGAGGGGGGGGCGAGTTGAAAAACTGTTTTTT.

The CDR3 spells CASSSHPGTDTQYF. The CDR3 bases are TGTGCCAGCAGCTCGCATCCCGGCACAGATACGCAGTATTTT. The genes are TRBV11-2 and TRBJ2-3; no firm D call. Trimming cost V 4 bases and J 1 base, with 9 bases left between them. This CDR3 region has 14 residues. CDR1 and CDR2 from the germline V gene are SGHAT and FQNNGV.

This chain links TRBV29-1 with TRBJ1-2; D might be TRBD1 (5 bases). The CDR3 is 13 residues long. V lost 3 bases to trimming and J lost 8 bases, with 16 bases between them. CDR1 SQVTM and CDR2 ANQGSEA come from the germline V gene. CDR3: CSVEVRVGGGYTF. The CDR3 region has the DNA TGCAGCGTTGAGGTCAGGGTCGGCGGAGGCTACACCTTC.

The chain links TRBV7-3 to TRBJ1-5; D gene unclear. The V and J ends lost 6 bases and 9 bases respectively, with 9 bases between them. Germline loops: CDR1 SGHTA, CDR2 FQGTGA. This CDR3 contains 11 residues. This CDR3 reads CASSRTGPQHF. In nucleotides, the CDR3 is TGTGCCAGCAGTCGTACGGGGCCCCAGCATTTT. The entire variable domain, with the rest obtained from reference TRBV7-3 and TRBJ1-5, is as follows: GAGVSQTPSNKVTEKGKYVELRCDPISGHTALYWYRQSLGQGPEFLIYFQGTGAADDSGLPNDRFFAVRPEGSVSTLKIQRTERGDSAVYLCASSRTGPQHFGDGTRLSIL.

This clone has a single count. The CDR3 protein is CASSRRRRETQYF. The CDR3 DNA reads TGTGCCAGCAGCCGTCGGCGTCGGGAGACCCAGTACTTC. V and J are TRBV14 and TRBJ2-5, with D hard to call. This CDR3 spans 13 amino acids. Germline-derived CDR1 and CDR2 are SGHDN and FVKESK. The V end lost 4 bases, the J end lost 5 bases, and 11 bases lay between the germline ends. The full variable domain, rest sourced from reference TRBV14 and TRBJ2-5, is EAGVTQFPSHSVIEKGQTVTLRCDPISGHDNLYWYRRVMGKEIKFLLHFVKESKQDESGMPNNRFLAERTGGTYSTLKVQPAELEDSGVYFCASSRRRRETQYFGPGTRLLVL.

The V and J genes are TRBV2 and TRBJ1-5; D might be TRBD1 (5 bases). The germline V gene encodes CDR1 SNHLY and CDR2 FYNNEI. CDR3 length: 13 amino acids. Trimming shortened V by 9 bases and J by 6 bases, and 15 bases separated the two germline ends. This CDR3 is CASNQGNIQPQHF. In DNA form, the CDR3 reads TGTGCCAGTAACCAGGGAAATATTCAGCCCCAGCATTTT.

The chain has TRBV27 and TRBJ2-7; D uncertain. The CDR3 spans 14 residues. The germline gives CDR1 MNHEY, CDR2 SMNVEV (reference sequence). The ends were cut back, 4 bases at V and 5 bases at J, with 15 bases in the middle. CDR3 in DNA: TGTGCCAGCAGTTCGTCCGTTTCTACCGACGAGCAGTACTTC. Protein sequence: CASSSSVSTDEQYF.